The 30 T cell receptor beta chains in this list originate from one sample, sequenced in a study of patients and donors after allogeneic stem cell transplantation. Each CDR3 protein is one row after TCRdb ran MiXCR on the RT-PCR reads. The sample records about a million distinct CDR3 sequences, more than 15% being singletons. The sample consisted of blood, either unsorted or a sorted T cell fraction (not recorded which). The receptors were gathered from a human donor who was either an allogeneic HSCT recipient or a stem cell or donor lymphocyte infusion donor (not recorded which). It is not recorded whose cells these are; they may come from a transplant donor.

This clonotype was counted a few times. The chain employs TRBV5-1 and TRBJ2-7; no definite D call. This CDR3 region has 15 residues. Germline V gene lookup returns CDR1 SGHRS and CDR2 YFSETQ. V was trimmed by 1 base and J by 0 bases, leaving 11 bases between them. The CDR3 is CASSLQGLISYEQYF. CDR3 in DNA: TGCGCCAGCAGCTTGCAAGGCCTCATCTCCTACGAGCAGTACTTC.

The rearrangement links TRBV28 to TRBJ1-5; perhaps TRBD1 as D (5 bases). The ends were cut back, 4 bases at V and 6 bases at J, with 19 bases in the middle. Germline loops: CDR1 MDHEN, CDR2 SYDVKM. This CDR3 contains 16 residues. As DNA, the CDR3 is TGTGCCAGCAGTTCCCCCCGCGGGGCCTTACGTCAGCCCCAGCATTTT. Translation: CASSSPRGALRQPQHF.

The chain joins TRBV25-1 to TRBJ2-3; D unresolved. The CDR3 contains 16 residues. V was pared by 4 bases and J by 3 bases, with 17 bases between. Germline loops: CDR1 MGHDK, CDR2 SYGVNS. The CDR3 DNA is TGTGCCAGCAGTGGAGAATGGGTCTACGGAACAGATACGCAGTATTTT. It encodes CASSGEWVYGTDTQYF.

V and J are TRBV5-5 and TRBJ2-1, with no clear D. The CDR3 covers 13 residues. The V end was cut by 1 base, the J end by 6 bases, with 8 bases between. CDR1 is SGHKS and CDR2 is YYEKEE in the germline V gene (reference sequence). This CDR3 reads CASSLNTLNEQFF. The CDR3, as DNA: TGTGCCAGCAGCTTGAACACACTCAATGAGCAGTTCTTC.

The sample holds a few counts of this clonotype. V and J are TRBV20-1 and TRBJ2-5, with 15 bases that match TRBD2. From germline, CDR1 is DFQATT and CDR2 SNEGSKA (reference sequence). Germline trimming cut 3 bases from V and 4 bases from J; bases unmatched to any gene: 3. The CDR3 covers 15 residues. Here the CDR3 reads CSARGLAGGVETQYF. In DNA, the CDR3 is TGCAGTGCTAGGGGACTAGCGGGAGGAGTAGAGACCCAGTACTTC.

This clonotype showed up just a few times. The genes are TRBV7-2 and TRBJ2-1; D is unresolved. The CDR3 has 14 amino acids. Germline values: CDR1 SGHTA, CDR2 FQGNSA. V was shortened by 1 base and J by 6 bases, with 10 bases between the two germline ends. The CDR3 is CASSLGVGPNEQFF. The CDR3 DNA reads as TGTGCCAGCAGCTTAGGGGTAGGGCCCAATGAGCAGTTCTTC.

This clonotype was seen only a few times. The CDR3 DNA is TGCAGTGCTAGAGAAATAGCCCGGACTCCTAGCACAGATACGCAGTATTTT. This translates into CSAREIARTPSTDTQYF. The chain carries TRBV20-1 and TRBJ2-3; D perhaps matches TRBD2 (5 bases). Per germline, CDR1 DFQATT and CDR2 SNEGSKA (reference sequence). The CDR3 contains 17 residues. Trimming cost V 0 bases and J 0 bases, with 16 bases left between them.

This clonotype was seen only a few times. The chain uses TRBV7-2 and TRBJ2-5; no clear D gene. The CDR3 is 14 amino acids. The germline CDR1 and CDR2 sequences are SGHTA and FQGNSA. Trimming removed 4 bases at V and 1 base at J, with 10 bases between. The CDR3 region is CASSSRILQETQYF. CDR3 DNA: TGTGCCAGCAGCTCCCGGATACTCCAAGAGACCCAGTACTTC.

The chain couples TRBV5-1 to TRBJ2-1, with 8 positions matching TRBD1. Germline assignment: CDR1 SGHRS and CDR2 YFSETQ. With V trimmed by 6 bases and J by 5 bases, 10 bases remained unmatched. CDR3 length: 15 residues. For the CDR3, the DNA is TGCGCCAGCAATAATCCGGACAGGGTCAACAATGAGCAGTTCTTC. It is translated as CASNNPDRVNNEQFF.

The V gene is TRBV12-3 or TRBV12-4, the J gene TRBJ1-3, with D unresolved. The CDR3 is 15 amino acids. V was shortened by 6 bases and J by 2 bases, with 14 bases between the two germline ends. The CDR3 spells CASRKGKGTGNTIYF. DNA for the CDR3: TGTGCCAGCAGAAAAGGGAAAGGGACTGGAAACACCATATATTTT.

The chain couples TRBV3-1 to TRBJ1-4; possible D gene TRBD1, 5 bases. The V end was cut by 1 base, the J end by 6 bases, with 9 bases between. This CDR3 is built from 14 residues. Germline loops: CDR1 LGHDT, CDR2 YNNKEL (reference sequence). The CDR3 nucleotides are TGTGCCAGCAGCCAAGTGCAGGGTGATGAAAAACTGTTTTTT. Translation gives CASSQVQGDEKLFF.

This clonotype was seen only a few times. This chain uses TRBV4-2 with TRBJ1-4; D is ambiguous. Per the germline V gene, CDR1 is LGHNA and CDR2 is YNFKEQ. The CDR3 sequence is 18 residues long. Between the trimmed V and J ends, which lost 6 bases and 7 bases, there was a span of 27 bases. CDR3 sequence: CASRESVGVSFKGEKLFF. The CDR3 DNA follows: TGTGCCAGCAGGGAGTCAGTGGGTGTCTCTTTCAAGGGTGAAAAACTGTTTTTT.

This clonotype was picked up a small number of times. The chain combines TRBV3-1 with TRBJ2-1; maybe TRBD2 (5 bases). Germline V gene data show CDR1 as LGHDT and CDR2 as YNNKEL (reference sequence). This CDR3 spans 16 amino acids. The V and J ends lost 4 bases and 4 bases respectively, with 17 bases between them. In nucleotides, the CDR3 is TGTGCCAGCAGCCGGGCGGTCTCCCGGGGATACAATGAGCAGTTCTTC. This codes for CASSRAVSRGYNEQFF.

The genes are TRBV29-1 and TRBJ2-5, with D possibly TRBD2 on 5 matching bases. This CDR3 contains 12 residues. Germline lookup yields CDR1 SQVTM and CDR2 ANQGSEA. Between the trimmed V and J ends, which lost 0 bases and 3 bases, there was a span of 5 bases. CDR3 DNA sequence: TGCAGCGTTGAAGAGAGGGAAGAGACCCAGTACTTC. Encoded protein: CSVEEREETQYF.

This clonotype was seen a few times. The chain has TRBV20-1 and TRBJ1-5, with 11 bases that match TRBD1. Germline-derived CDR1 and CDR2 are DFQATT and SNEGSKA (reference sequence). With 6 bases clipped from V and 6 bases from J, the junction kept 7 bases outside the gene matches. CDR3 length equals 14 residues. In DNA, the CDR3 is TGCAGTGCCAGAACCGGGACAGGGGGTCAGCCCCAGCATTTT. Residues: CSARTGTGGQPQHF.

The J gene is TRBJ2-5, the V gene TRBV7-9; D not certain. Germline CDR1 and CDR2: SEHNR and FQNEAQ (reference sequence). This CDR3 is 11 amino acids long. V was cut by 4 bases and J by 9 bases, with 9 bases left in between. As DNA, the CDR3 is TGTGCCAGCAGCTCCCCACGGGCCCAGTACTTC. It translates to CASSSPRAQYF.

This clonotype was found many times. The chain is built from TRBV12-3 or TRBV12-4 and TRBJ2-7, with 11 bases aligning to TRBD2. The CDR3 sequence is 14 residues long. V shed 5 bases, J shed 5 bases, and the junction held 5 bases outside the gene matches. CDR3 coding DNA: TGTGCCAGCAGTCTCGGGACTAGCGGAAACGAGCAGTACTTC. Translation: CASSLGTSGNEQYF.

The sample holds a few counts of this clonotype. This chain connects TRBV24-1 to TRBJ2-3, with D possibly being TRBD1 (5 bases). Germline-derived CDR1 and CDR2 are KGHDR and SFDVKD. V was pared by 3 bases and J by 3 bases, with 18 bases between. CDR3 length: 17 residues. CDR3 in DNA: TGTGCCACCAGTGATAACCGACAGTGGTTGGGGACAGATACGCAGTATTTT. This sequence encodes CATSDNRQWLGTDTQYF.

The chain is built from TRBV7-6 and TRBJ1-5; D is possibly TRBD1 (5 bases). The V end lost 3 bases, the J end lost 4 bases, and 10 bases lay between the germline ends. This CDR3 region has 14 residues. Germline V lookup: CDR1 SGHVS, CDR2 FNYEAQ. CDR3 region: CASSFGGNNQPQHF. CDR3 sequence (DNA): TGTGCCAGCAGCTTTGGGGGGAATAATCAGCCCCAGCATTTT. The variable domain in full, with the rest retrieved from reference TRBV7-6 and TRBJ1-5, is GAGVSQSPRYKVTKRGQDVALRCDPISGHVSLYWYRQALGQGPEFLTYFNYEAQQDKSGLPNDRFSAERPEGSISTLTIQRTEQRDSAMYRCASSFGGNNQPQHFGDGTRLSIL.

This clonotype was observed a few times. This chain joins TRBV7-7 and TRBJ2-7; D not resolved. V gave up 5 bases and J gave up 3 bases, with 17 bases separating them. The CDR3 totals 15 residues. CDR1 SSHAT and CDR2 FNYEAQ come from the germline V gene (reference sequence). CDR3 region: CASSPDSSSNYEQYF. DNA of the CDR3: TGTGCCAGCAGCCCAGACTCCTCCTCCAACTACGAGCAGTACTTC.

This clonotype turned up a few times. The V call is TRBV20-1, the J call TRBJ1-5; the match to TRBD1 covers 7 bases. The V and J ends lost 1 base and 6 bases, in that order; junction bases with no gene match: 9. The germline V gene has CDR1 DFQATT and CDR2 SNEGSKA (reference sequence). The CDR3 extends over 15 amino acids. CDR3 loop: CSARASRGPGQPQHF. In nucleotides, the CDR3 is TGCAGTGCTAGAGCCTCAAGGGGGCCCGGTCAGCCCCAGCATTTT.

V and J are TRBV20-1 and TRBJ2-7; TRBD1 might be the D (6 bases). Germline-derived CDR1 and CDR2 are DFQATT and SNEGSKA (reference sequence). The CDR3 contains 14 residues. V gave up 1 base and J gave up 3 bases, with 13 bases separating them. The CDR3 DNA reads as TGCAGTGCTAGAGCCTCCGGACAGTTCTACGAGCAGTACTTC. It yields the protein CSARASGQFYEQYF.

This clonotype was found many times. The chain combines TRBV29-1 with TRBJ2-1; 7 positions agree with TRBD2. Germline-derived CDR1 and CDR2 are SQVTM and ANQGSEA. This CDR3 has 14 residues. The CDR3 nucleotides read TGCAGGAGCTGTAACGGGAGGAGGTGGTATGAGCAGTTCTTC. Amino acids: CRSCNGRRWYEQFF.

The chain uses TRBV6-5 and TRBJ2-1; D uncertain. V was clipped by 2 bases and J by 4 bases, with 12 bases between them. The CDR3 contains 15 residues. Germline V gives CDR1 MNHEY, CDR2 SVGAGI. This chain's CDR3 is CASSYRGRFYNEQFF. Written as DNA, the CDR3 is TGTGCCAGCAGTTACAGAGGACGGTTTTACAATGAGCAGTTCTTC.

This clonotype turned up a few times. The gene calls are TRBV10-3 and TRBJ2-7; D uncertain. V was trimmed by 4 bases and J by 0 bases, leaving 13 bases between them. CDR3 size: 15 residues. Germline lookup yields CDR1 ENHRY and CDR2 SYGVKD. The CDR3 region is CAISASTKFSYEQYF. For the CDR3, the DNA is TGTGCCATCAGTGCAAGTACAAAATTCTCCTACGAGCAGTACTTC.

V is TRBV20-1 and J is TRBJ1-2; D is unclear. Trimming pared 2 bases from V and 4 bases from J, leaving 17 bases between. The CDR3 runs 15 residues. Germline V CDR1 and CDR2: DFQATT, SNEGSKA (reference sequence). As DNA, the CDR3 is TGCAGTGCTAGATTAGTTGGCAGGTCTCCCTATGGCTACACCTTC. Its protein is CSARLVGRSPYGYTF.

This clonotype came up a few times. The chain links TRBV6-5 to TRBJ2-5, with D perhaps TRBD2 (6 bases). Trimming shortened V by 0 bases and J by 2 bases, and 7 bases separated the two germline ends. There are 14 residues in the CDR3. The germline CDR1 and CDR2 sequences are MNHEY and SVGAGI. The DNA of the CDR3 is TGTGCCAGCAGTTACTCTAGCGGACAAGAGACCCAGTACTTC. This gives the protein CASSYSSGQETQYF.

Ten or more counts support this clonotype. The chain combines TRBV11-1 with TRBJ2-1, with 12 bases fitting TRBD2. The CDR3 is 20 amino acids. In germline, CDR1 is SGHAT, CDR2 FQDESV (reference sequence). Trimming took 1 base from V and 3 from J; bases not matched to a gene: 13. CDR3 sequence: CASSLDPFSLAGGLYNEQFF. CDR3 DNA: TGTGCCAGCAGCTTAGACCCATTTTCCCTAGCGGGAGGGCTCTACAATGAGCAGTTCTTC.

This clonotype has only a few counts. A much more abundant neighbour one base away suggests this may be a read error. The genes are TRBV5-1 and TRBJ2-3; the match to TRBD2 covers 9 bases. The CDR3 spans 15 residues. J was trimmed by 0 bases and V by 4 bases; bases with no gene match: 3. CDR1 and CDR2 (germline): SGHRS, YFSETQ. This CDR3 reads CASSIGLASTDTQYF. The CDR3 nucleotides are TGCGCCAGCAGCATTGGACTAGCGAGCACAGATACGCAGTATTTT. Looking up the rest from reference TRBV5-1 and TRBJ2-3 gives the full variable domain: KAGVTQTPRYLIKTRGQQVTLSCSPISGHRSVSWYQQTPGQGLQFLFEYFSETQRNKGNFPGRFSGRQFSNSRSEMNVSTLELGDSALYLCASSIGLASTDTQYFGPGTRLTVL.

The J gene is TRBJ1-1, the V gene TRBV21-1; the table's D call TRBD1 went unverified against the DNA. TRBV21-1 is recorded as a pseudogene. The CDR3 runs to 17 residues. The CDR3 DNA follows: TGTGCCAGCAGCAAAGTCGTGGCAGGGGGCTACAGCACTGAAGCTTTCTTT. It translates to CASSKVVAGGYSTEAFF.